This T cell receptor beta chain was profiled in a study of cytomegalovirus exposure and HLA in healthy donors. General observations from the study: Sequencing depth across donors, presence/absence analyses assumed, was roughly uniform. Later analysis found that TCR beta chains associated with HLA were more clonally expanded than other, equally common chains. One variant, a missense change in DCLRE1C, was linked in a later analysis to TCR beta V- and J-gene trimming.

This CDR3 has 16 residues. Germline V gives CDR1 SGHTA, CDR2 FQGNSA. V was trimmed by 3 bases and J by 0 bases, leaving 14 bases between them. A remark on this clone: Its antigen is still unknown.

The PCR had 60 Vbeta and 13 Jbeta primers. Original data processing: About 10 million shared chains were among tens of millions of unique TCR beta chains counted in a later analysis. Generated by immunoSEQ multiplex PCR, the TCRdb table keeps only in-frame clones and is missing some. V and J calls plus clone size are reproduced from that table; the DNA served to infer D and trimming. The profile shows about 130,000 clones, about 80% of them singletons. The source is a man aged 40-49 years in good health and CMV-seronegative. The gene calls are TRBV7-2 and TRBJ1-1; D not certain. What was sequenced was PBMCs. CDR3 DNA: TGTGCCAGCAGCTTTTCCCCAACTCTGGTGAACACTGAAGCTTTCTTT. Amino acids: CASSFSPTLVNTEAFF.